One and the same sample provided the 20 T cell receptor beta chains below, sequenced in a study of memory CD4+ T cells and cytomegalovirus serostatus. Assay: immunoSEQ multiplex PCR; the TCRdb copy retains only in-frame clones and omits some. The data show about 92,000 clones, with 80% seen just once and approximately 4% held by the top ten. The sort gate was single viable CD3+CD4+CD8-CD45RO+ cells for memory CD4+ T cells. The sequencing input was memory CD4+ T cells from blood. The source of these receptors is an adult in good health and CMV-seropositive.

J is TRBJ2-7 and V is TRBV5-1; TRBD1 or TRBD2 may be the D gene (5 bases each). The germline V and J ends were trimmed by 1 base and 3 bases, with 11 bases remaining between them. Per the germline V gene, CDR1 is SGHRS and CDR2 is YFSETQ. The CDR3 sequence is 14 residues long. CDR3 protein: CASSLSGPGYEQYF. As DNA, the CDR3 is TGCGCCAGCAGCTTGTCGGGACCGGGCTACGAGCAGTACTTC.

This clone was detected only once. Here the CDR3 reads CSVLSDRVTDTQYF. In DNA, the CDR3 is TGCAGCGTTTTGAGCGACAGGGTCACAGATACGCAGTATTTT. V usage is TRBV29-1 and J usage is TRBJ2-3, with 7 bases lining up with TRBD1. Trimming took 5 bases from V and 2 from J; bases not matched to a gene: 7. There are 14 residues in the CDR3. Germline V gene sequence: CDR1 SQVTM, CDR2 ANQGSEA.

The chain has TRBV7-9 and TRBJ1-2; the D is unclear. This CDR3 is 13 amino acids long. Germline lookup yields CDR1 SEHNR and CDR2 FQNEAQ (reference sequence). With 5 bases removed from V and 12 bases from J, the gap between germline ends came to 19 bases. DNA for the CDR3: TGTGCCAGCAGCCGTTCAGCCACCGTTGTCGACACCTTC. The encoded protein is CASSRSATVVDTF.

This clone was counted only a few times. The V call is TRBV5-1, the J call TRBJ2-7, with 8 bases matching TRBD1. CDR1 is SGHRS, CDR2 YFSETQ, per germline. This CDR3 contains 14 residues. Germline trimming cut 6 bases from V and 7 bases from J; bases unmatched to any gene: 12. CDR3 in amino acids: CASKVSQGAGEQYF. The CDR3 nucleotides are TGCGCCAGCAAAGTATCGCAGGGGGCAGGGGAGCAGTACTTC.

As to this clone: Distinct nucleotide sequences in the sample also encode this CDR3. The V gene is TRBV4-3, the J gene TRBJ1-1; D possibly corresponds to TRBD1 (5 bases). In germline, CDR1 is LGHNA, CDR2 YSLEER. Trimming left V 3 bases short and J 2 bases short, with 10 bases between. The CDR3 consists of 14 residues. This chain's CDR3 is CASSQQGSNTEAFF. Written as DNA, the CDR3 is TGCGCCAGCAGCCAGCAGGGAAGTAACACTGAAGCTTTCTTT.

There are a few counts of this clone. This chain joins TRBV29-1 and TRBJ1-5; no reliable D call. Trimming took off 4 bases at V and 3 bases at J, with 10 bases between the two ends. Germline V gene data show CDR1 as SQVTM and CDR2 as ANQGSEA. CDR3 length: 13 residues. CDR3 amino acids: CSVASAFNQPQHF. In DNA, the CDR3 is TGCAGCGTTGCGTCCGCCTTCAATCAGCCCCAGCATTTT.

The V gene is TRBV19, the J gene TRBJ2-3; D possibly corresponds to TRBD2 (5 bases). The CDR3 runs to 14 residues. V was shortened by 2 bases and J by 2 bases, with 8 bases between the two germline ends. The germline gives CDR1 LNHDA, CDR2 SQIVND (reference sequence). This chain's CDR3 is CASSITGTTDTQYF. DNA of the CDR3: TGTGCCAGTAGTATAACGGGAACCACAGATACGCAGTATTTT.

The V call is TRBV6-1, the J call TRBJ1-3, with D possibly TRBD1 on 5 matching bases. CDR1 and CDR2 from the germline V gene are MNHNS and SASEGT. V was clipped by 3 bases and J by 0 bases, with 9 bases between them. The CDR3 consists of 15 residues. Here the CDR3 DNA reads TGTGCCAGCAGTGATAGGGGCTTCTCTGGAAACACCATATATTTT. Its translation: CASSDRGFSGNTIYF.

This clone was detected only once. The chain has TRBV19 and TRBJ1-2, with 8 positions matching TRBD1. Germline V gene sequence: CDR1 LNHDA, CDR2 SQIVND (reference sequence). This CDR3 comprises 16 residues. V gave up 5 bases and J gave up 0 bases; unmatched junction bases: 8. The CDR3 is CASSAHRGESNYGYTF. DNA of the CDR3: TGTGCCAGTAGTGCCCACAGGGGGGAATCTAACTATGGCTACACCTTC. Full variable domain (missing parts from reference TRBV19 and TRBJ1-2): DGGITQSPKYLFRKEGQNVTLSCEQNLNHDAMYWYRQDPGQGLRLIYYSQIVNDFQKGDIAEGYSVSREKKESFPLTVTSAQKNPTAFYLCASSAHRGESNYGYTFGSGTRLTVV.

The chain has TRBV4-1 and TRBJ2-3; 10 bases map to TRBD1. V lost 3 bases, J lost 4 bases, and 7 bases stayed unmatched. The CDR3 is 16 amino acids. Germline loops: CDR1 MGHRA, CDR2 YSYEKL. The CDR3 is CASSHADRGRPDTQYF. The DNA for the CDR3 is TGCGCCAGCAGCCATGCTGACAGGGGGCGCCCAGATACGCAGTATTTT.

The chain joins TRBV7-3 to TRBJ2-1; D is perhaps TRBD2 (5 bases). The CDR3 has 13 amino acids. Germline-derived CDR1 and CDR2 are SGHTA and FQGTGA. V dropped 5 bases and J dropped 10 bases, with 15 bases sitting between them. In DNA form, the CDR3 reads TGTGCCAGCAGCCCCAGTTTACCGGGGGAGCAGTTCTTC. Residues: CASSPSLPGEQFF.

The chain joins TRBV7-9 to TRBJ1-1, with D hard to call. Trimming removed 5 bases from V and 5 bases from J, with 18 bases in between. The CDR3 sequence is 15 residues long. Germline V gene sequence: CDR1 SEHNR, CDR2 FQNEAQ (reference sequence). DNA for the CDR3: TGTGCCAGCAGCCAGGAGGATCGCGGTTGGACTGAAGCTTTCTTT. Translating it yields CASSQEDRGWTEAFF.

This clone was found a few times. The J gene is TRBJ1-3, the V gene TRBV6-5; D is perhaps TRBD1 (5 bases). This CDR3 has 15 residues. Germline CDR1 and CDR2: MNHEY and SVGAGI. The V gene lost 5 bases and the J gene lost 0 bases, with 11 bases spanning the gap. The CDR3 region is CASSTRQNSGNTIYF. The CDR3 DNA reads as TGTGCCAGCAGTACCCGACAGAACTCTGGAAACACCATATATTTT.

The genes are TRBV6-1 and TRBJ1-1; 7 nucleotides match TRBD1. CDR3 length: 11 amino acids. V dropped 5 bases and J dropped 11; count of bases not matched to a gene: 5. Germline assignment: CDR1 MNHNS and CDR2 SASEGT. CDR3 residues: CASSWTGWAFF. The CDR3 region has the DNA TGTGCCAGCAGTTGGACAGGTTGGGCTTTCTTT.

The CDR3 loop is CATSVSGTYNEQFF. In DNA form, the CDR3 reads TGTGCCACCAGCGTTAGCGGGACCTACAATGAGCAGTTCTTC. The rearrangement links TRBV15 to TRBJ2-1; the match to TRBD2 covers 8 bases. Germline V gene lookup returns CDR1 LNHNV and CDR2 YYDKDF (reference sequence). There are 14 residues in the CDR3. The V and J ends lost 5 bases and 2 bases, in that order; junction bases with no gene match: 2.

This rearrangement joins TRBV10-1 to TRBJ2-2; D is possibly TRBD2 (6 bases). In germline, CDR1 is WNHNN, CDR2 SYGVQD (reference sequence). V shed 3 bases and J shed 0 bases, with 14 bases lying between them. The CDR3 loop spans 17 amino acids. The CDR3 is CASSDKVGLPNTGELFF. The CDR3 DNA sequence: TGCGCCAGCAGTGATAAGGTCGGACTACCGAACACCGGGGAGCTGTTTTTT.

This clone was counted a few times. The gene calls are TRBV18 and TRBJ1-1, with 9 bases identical to TRBD1. Germline loops: CDR1 KGHSH, CDR2 LQKENI. The CDR3 extends over 15 amino acids. V dropped 4 bases and J dropped 4; count of bases not matched to a gene: 7. The CDR3: CASSQMTGGATEAFF. The CDR3 bases are TGTGCCAGCTCACAAATGACAGGGGGGGCCACTGAAGCTTTCTTT. The full variable domain, its missing parts supplied by reference TRBV18 and TRBJ1-1, is NAGVMQNPRHLVRRRGQEARLRCSPMKGHSHVYWYRQLPEEGLKFMVYLQKENIIDESGMPKERFSAEFPKEGPSILRIQQVVRGDSAAYFCASSQMTGGATEAFFGQGTRLTVV.

A few counts support this clone. The chain has TRBV7-6 and TRBJ1-4; D might be TRBD1 (6 bases). The CDR3 is 16 residues long. CDR1 is SGHVS, CDR2 FNYEAQ, per germline. The ends were cut back, 4 bases at V and 11 bases at J, with 23 bases in the middle. The CDR3 here is CASSSAGQTVGEKLFF. The CDR3 DNA is TGTGCCAGCAGCTCAGCCGGACAGACAGTAGGCGAGAAACTGTTTTTT. Combining the CDR3 with reference TRBV7-6 and TRBJ1-4 gives the whole variable domain GAGVSQSPRYKVTKRGQDVALRCDPISGHVSLYWYRQALGQGPEFLTYFNYEAQQDKSGLPNDRFSAERPEGSISTLTIQRTEQRDSAMYRCASSSAGQTVGEKLFFGSGTQLSVL.

The chain has TRBV6-4 and TRBJ2-1, with 9 bases identical to TRBD1. This CDR3 has 16 residues. The V and J ends lost 3 bases and 4 bases, in that order; junction bases with no gene match: 7. The germline gives CDR1 MRHNA, CDR2 SNTAGT. The CDR3 DNA sequence: TGTGCCAGCAGTGATCGAAACAGGGGGCCTTACAATGAGCAGTTCTTC. It codes for CASSDRNRGPYNEQFF.

This sequence joins TRBV7-9 and TRBJ2-1, with 10 bases aligning to TRBD1. CDR1 is SEHNR and CDR2 is FQNEAQ in the germline V gene (reference sequence). V lost 2 bases, J lost 3 bases, and 1 base stayed unmatched. The CDR3 has 15 amino acids. The CDR3 reads CASSLRDRGYNEQFF. The CDR3, as DNA: TGTGCCAGCAGCTTAAGGGACAGGGGCTACAATGAGCAGTTCTTC.